This TCR beta chain derives from a study of blood T cell repertoires in COVID-19. Authors' methods: It was from reference gene primer amplification that nucleated cell counts were estimated. Clones were sequenced by immunoSEQ multiplex PCR, and TCRdb holds only the in-frame ones, with some missing. V, J and clone size derive from that table, while D and trimming were established from the DNA sequence. The sample yields 99,000 or so clones, about 91% seen once. The V end lost 5 bases, the J end lost 8 bases, and 9 bases lay between the germline ends. CDR1 SEHNR and CDR2 FQNEAQ come from the germline V gene (reference sequence). There are 12 residues in the CDR3.

The chain is built from TRBV7-9 and TRBJ1-4, with no clear D. Sample: peripheral blood. This receptor was obtained from a man between 45 and 60 years old with COVID-19, enrolled during active disease. The CDR3 loop is CASSPIGEKLFF. CDR3 bases: TGTGCCAGCAGCCCCATCGGGGAAAAACTGTTTTTT.